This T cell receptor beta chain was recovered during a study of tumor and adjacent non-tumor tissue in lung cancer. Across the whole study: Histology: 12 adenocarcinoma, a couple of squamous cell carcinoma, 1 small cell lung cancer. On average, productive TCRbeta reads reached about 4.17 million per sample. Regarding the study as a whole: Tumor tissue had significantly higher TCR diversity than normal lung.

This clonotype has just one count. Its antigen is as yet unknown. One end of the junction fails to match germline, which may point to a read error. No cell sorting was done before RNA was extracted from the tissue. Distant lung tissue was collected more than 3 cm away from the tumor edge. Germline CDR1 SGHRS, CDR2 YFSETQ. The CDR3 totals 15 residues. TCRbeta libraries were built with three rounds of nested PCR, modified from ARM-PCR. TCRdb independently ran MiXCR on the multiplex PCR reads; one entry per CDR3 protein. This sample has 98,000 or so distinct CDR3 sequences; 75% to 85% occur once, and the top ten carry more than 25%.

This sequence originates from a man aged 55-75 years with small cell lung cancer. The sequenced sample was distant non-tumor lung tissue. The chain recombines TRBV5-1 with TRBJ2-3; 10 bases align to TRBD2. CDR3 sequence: CAGRLTSGSTDTQYF. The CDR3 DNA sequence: TGCGCCGGCAGACTGACTAGCGGGAGCACAGATACGCAGTATTTT.